This T cell receptor (beta chain) was sequenced for a study of T cells in tuberculosis. Study-wide context: Sequenced TCRs come from CD1B-GMM tetramer-binding T cells.

No alpha-beta pairing information exists for these sequences. The repertoire was sequenced with immunoSEQ multiplex PCR; TCRdb's copy has only in-frame clones and lacks some. The repertoire consists of some 90,000 clones, with roughly 91% occurring once and the leading ten covering 1.5% to 2%. Trimming took off 5 bases at V and 7 bases at J, with 15 bases between the two ends. The CDR3 has 14 amino acids. Germline V gene sequence: CDR1 MNHNY, CDR2 SVGAGI (reference sequence). This clone was recorded a few times. After thawing and overnight rest, PBMC were stained with GMM-loaded CD1B tetramer, viability dye and anti-CD3 for sorting. CD1B tetramers were loaded with Rhodococcus equi-derived C32 glucose monomycolate. Each donor contributed some 96,000 sorted tetramer-negative cells.

This chain uses TRBV6-6 with TRBJ2-1, with D perhaps matching TRBD1 (5 bases). The specimen was CD1b-GMM tetramer-negative cells sorted from PBMCs. The clonotype was recovered from an adult woman with latent tuberculosis. The CDR3 spells CASSLGQYGNEQFF. CDR3 sequence (DNA): TGTGCCAGCAGTCTGGGGCAATACGGGAATGAGCAGTTCTTC.